The sequence of this TCR beta chain was determined in a study of cytomegalovirus exposure and HLA in healthy donors. Study conclusions and caveats: Sequencing likely caused a cluster of highly shared sequence variants.

About this clone: Antigen: not known.

PCR amplification relied on 60 Vbeta primers (plus 13 Jbeta primers). In the authors' methods: Approximately 87 million unique TCR beta chains, roughly 12 million shared, were counted in a later analysis. Clones were sequenced by immunoSEQ multiplex PCR, and TCRdb holds only the in-frame ones, with some missing. That table supplies the V and J calls and clone size; D and trimming were determined from the DNA. The sample lists fewer than 100,000 clones; roughly 73% were seen once. The sequenced material came from PBMCs. The TCR originated in a male donor in good health and CMV-seropositive.

The CDR3 DNA reads as TGCGCCAGCAGCTTGGGCCAGGACACTGAAGCTTTCTTT. As protein: CASSLGQDTEAFF. The chain is built from TRBV5-1 and TRBJ1-1; D gene uncertain. V lost 0 bases and J lost 3, with 6 bases in between. The CDR3 totals 13 residues. Germline V gives CDR1 SGHRS, CDR2 YFSETQ. The entire variable domain, with the rest obtained from reference TRBV5-1 and TRBJ1-1, is as follows: KAGVTQTPRYLIKTRGQQVTLSCSPISGHRSVSWYQQTPGQGLQFLFEYFSETQRNKGNFPGRFSGRQFSNSRSEMNVSTLELGDSALYLCASSLGQDTEAFFGQGTRLTVV.